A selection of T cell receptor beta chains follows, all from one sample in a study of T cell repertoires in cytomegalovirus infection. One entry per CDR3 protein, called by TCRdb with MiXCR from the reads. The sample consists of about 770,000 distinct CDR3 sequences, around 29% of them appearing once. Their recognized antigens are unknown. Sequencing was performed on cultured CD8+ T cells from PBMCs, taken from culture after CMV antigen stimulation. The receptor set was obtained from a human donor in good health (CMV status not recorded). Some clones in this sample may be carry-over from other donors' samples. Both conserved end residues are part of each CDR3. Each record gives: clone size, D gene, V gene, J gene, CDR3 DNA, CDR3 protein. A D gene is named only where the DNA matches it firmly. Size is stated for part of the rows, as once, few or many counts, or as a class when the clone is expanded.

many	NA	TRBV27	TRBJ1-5	TGTGCCAGCAGTTTAGGGGGGTTCAATCAGCCCCAGCATTTT	CASSLGGFNQPQHF
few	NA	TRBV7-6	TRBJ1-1	TGTGCCAGCAGCTTAGGGCCCCTGGGGAACACTGAAGCTTTCTTT	CASSLGPLGNTEAFF
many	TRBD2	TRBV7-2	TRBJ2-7	TGTGCCAGCAGCTACAGGCTAGCGGGGCCCTCCTACGAGCAGTACTTC	CASSYRLAGPSYEQYF
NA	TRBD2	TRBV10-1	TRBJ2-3	TGCGCCAGCACAGCGGGGCCTCCAGATACGCAGTATTTT	CASTAGPPDTQYF
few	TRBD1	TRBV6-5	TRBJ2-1	TGTGCCAGCAGTTACGGTGGGACAGGAAATGAGCAGTTCTTC	CASSYGGTGNEQFF
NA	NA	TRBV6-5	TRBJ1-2	TGTGCCAGCAGTTACTCGGGCGGGGGCTTGGGCTACACCTTC	CASSYSGGGLGYTF
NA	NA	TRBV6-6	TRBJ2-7	TGTGCCAGCAGTTCCCTAAGAGTGCCCGCCGAGCAGTACTTC	CASSSLRVPAEQYF
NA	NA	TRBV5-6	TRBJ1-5	TGTGCCAGCAGCTCTCGAGGCAGGGGAGGCAATCAGCCCCAGCATTTT	CASSSRGRGGNQPQHF
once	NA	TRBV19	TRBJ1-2	TGTGCCAGTAGTTTCCAGGCCCCCCTTGATGGCTACACCTTC	CASSFQAPLDGYTF
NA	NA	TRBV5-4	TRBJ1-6	TGTGCCAGCAGCTTCTCGATAGGGGAGTATAATTCACCCCTCCACTTT	CASSFSIGEYNSPLHF
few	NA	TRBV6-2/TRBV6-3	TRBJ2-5	TGTGCCATCAAGAGGAGGGGCATGAGAGAGACCCAGTACTTC	CAIKRRGMRETQYF
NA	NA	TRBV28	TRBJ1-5	TGTGCCAGCCACGGAGGGGAAGGCAATCAGCCCCAGCATTTT	CASHGGEGNQPQHF
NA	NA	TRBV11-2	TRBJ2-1	TGTGCCAGCAGCCCCCGCTACGGGGACAATGAGCAGTTCTTC	CASSPRYGDNEQFF
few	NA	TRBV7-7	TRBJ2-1	TGTGCTAGCAGCTTAGCGCGGACGAATGAGCAGTTCTTC	CASSLARTNEQFF
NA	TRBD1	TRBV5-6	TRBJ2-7	TGTGCCAGCAGCTTGGGACAGGGGTTGGACGAGCAGTACTTC	CASSLGQGLDEQYF
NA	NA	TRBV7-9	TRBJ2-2	TGTGCCAGCAGCCCAAGGGACGGGAGCAACACCGGGGAGCTGTTTTTT	CASSPRDGSNTGELFF
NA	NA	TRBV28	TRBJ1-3	TGTGCCAGCAGCCCCGTAGGGGCCCACTCTGGAAACACCATATATTTT	CASSPVGAHSGNTIYF
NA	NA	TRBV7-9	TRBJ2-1	TGTGCCAGCGCCTCTATCCCGGTGAGCTCCTACAATGAGCAGTTCTTC	CASASIPVSSYNEQFF
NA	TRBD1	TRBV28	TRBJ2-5	TGTGCCAGCGGACCCCTGGGGACAGGGGCTCAAGAGACCCAGTACTTC	CASGPLGTGAQETQYF
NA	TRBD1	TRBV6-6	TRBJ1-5	TGTGCCAGCAGGGGAGACAGGGGTCGACAGCCCCAGCATTTT	CASRGDRGRQPQHF
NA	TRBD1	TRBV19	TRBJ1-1	TGTGCCAGTAGTTCTACAGGGGGGTTTGAAGCTTTCTTT	CASSSTGGFEAFF
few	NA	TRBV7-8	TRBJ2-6	TGTGCCAGCAGCTTATACAGGCGTCAAGTCTCTGGGGCCAACGTCCTGACTTTC	CASSLYRRQVSGANVLTF
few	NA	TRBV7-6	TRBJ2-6	TGTGCCAGCAGCCAGAGCCCTGTCCGTGACTCTGGGGCCAACGTCCTGACTTTC	CASSQSPVRDSGANVLTF
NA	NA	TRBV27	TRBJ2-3	TGTGCCAGCAGTTTATCTGGCCAAGATACGCAGTATTTT	CASSLSGQDTQYF
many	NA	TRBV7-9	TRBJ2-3	TGTGCCAGCAGCTTATCACAGGGAAATAGGGATACGCAGTATTTT	CASSLSQGNRDTQYF
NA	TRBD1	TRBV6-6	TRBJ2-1	TGTGCCAGCAGTGACGGGGACAGGCCTAGGGATGAGCAGTTCTTC	CASSDGDRPRDEQFF
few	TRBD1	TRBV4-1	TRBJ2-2	TGCGCCAGCAGCCAAGGCCGGGACAGGGTATACACCGGGGAGCTGTTTTTT	CASSQGRDRVYTGELFF
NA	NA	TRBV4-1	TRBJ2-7	TGCGCCAGCAGCTCCCGGGACCCCATCGAGGGTCACGAGCAGTACTTC	CASSSRDPIEGHEQYF
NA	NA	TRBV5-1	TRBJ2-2	TGCGCCAGCAGCTTAGGACGGCCCGGGGAGCTGTTTTTT	CASSLGRPGELFF
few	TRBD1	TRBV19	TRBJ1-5	TGTGCCAGTAGCCCCGAGGACAGGTTCAATCAGCCCCAGCATTTT	CASSPEDRFNQPQHF